Sequencing of this T cell receptor beta chain was carried out in a study of CD8 T cells in ankylosing spondylitis. General observations from the study: Reactive arthritis synovial fluid and blood were previously reported to contain some motif variants. Within matched ankylosing spondylitis synovial fluid, disease-linked clones were reportedly significantly enriched. In ankylosing spondylitis blood, a motif of 7 to 9 highly homologous TCR beta variants appeared characteristic.

This clonotype was counted many times. As yet, its antigen is unknown. Scientists made TCR beta libraries using quantitative 5'-RACE with molecular barcodes. MiXCR, run by TCRdb on the 5' RACE reads, gives a single entry per CDR3 protein. This table holds 250,000 to 350,000 distinct CDR3 sequences, approximately 20% found once. The CDR3 consists of 14 residues. This clonotype was obtained from a male donor with ankylosing spondylitis or in good health (not recorded which). The chain uses TRBV21-1 and TRBJ2-1; the D segment call TRBD1 is taken from the table without a DNA check. TRBV21-1 is reported as a pseudogene. What was sequenced was blood, either unsorted or a sorted T cell fraction (not recorded which). The CDR3 DNA is TGTGCCAGCAGCAAAGGGGGGGACATCAATGAGCAGTTCTTC. It translates to CASSKGGDINEQFF.